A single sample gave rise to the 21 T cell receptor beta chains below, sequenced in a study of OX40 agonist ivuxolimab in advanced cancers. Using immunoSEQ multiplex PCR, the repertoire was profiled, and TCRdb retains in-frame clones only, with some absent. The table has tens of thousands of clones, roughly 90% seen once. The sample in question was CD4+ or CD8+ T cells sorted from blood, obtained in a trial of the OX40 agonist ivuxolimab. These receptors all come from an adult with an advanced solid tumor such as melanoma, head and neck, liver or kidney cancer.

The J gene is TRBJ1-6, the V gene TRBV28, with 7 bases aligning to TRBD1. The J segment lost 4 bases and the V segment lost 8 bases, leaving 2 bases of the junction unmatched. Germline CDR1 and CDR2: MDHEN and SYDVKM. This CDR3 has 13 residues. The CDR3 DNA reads TGTGCCAGCTCGACAGGGTATAATTCACCCCTCCACTTT. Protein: CASSTGYNSPLHF. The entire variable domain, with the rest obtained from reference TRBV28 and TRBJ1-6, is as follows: DVKVTQSSRYLVKRTGEKVFLECVQDMDHENMFWYRQDPGLGLRLIYFSYDVKMKEKGDIPEGYSVSREKKERFSLILESASTNQTSMYLCASSTGYNSPLHFGNGTRLTVT.

The CDR3 loop is CASSSLGRGLQETQYF. In DNA, the CDR3 is TGTGCCAGCAGCTCCCTCGGGCGCGGCCTCCAAGAGACCCAGTACTTC. This chain connects TRBV5-4 to TRBJ2-5; no definite D call. Germline loops: CDR1 SGHNT, CDR2 YYREEE (reference sequence). Trimming shortened V by 3 bases and J by 1 base, and 16 bases separated the two germline ends. CDR3 length: 16 amino acids.

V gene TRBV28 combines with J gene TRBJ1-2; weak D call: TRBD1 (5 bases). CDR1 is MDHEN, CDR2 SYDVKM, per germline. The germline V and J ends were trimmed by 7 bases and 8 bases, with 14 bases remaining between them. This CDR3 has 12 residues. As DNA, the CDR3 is TGTGCCAGCAATCAAGGGGTTGTGGGCTACACCTTC. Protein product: CASNQGVVGYTF.

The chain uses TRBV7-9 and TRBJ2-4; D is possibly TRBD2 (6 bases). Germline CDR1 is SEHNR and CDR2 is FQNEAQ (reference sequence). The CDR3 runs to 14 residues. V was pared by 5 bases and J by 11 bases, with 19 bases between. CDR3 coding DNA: TGTGCCAGCAGCCCACCTTTGGCGGGGTCGGTTCAGTACTTC. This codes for CASSPPLAGSVQYF. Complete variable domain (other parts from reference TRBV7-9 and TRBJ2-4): DTGVSQNPRHKITKRGQNVTFRCDPISEHNRLYWYRQTLGQGPEFLTYFQNEAQLEKSRLLSDRFSAERPKGSFSTLEIQRTEQGDSAMYLCASSPPLAGSVQYFGAGTRLSVL.

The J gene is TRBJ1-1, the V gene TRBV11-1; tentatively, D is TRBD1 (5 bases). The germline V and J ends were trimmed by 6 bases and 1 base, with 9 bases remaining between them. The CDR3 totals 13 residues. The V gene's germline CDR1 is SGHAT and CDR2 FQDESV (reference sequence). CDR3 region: CASRWGENTEAFF. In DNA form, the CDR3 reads TGTGCCAGCAGGTGGGGGGAGAACACTGAAGCTTTCTTT.

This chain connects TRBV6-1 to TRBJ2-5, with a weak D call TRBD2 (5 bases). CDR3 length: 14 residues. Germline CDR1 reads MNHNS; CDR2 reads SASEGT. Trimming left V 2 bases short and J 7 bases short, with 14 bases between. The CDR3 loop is CASSELAYRGTQYF. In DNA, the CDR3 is TGTGCCAGCAGTGAACTAGCCTATCGCGGGACCCAGTACTTC.

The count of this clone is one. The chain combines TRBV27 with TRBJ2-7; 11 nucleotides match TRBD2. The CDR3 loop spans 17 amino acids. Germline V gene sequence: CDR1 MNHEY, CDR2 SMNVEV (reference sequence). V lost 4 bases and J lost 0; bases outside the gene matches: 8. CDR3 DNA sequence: TGTGCCAGCAGTTCCCTGGGACTAGCGGTCCTCTCCTACGAGCAGTACTTC. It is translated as CASSSLGLAVLSYEQYF.

The CDR3 protein is CASSEKGNTEAFF. In DNA form, the CDR3 reads TGTGCCAGCAGTGAAAAGGGGAACACTGAAGCTTTCTTT. The chain couples TRBV6-1 to TRBJ1-1; D is unclear. Germline V gene data show CDR1 as MNHNS and CDR2 as SASEGT. The V gene lost 2 bases and the J gene lost 1 base, with 5 bases spanning the gap. The CDR3 loop spans 13 amino acids.

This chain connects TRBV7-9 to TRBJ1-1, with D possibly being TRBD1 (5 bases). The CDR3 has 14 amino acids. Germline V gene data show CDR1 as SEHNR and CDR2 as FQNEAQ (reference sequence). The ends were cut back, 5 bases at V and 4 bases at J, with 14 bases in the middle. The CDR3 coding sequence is TGTGCCAGCAGCCCTCGGGGCCTGAGCACTGAAGCTTTCTTT. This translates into CASSPRGLSTEAFF.

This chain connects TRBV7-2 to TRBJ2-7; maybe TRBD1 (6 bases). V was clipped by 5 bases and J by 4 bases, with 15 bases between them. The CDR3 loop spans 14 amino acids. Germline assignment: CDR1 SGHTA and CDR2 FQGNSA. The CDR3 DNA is TGTGCCAGCAGCCCTACAACTGACAGGTACGAGCAGTACTTC. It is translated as CASSPTTDRYEQYF.

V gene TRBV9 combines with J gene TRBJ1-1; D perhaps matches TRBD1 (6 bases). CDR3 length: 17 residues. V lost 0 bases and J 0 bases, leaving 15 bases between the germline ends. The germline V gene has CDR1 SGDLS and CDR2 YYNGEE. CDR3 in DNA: TGTGCCAGCAGCGTAGATCCACAGGGAGGAATGAACACTGAAGCTTTCTTT. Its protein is CASSVDPQGGMNTEAFF. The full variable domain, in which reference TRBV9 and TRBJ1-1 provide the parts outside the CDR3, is DSGVTQTPKHLITATGQRVTLRCSPRSGDLSVYWYQQSLDQGLQFLIQYYNGEERAKGNILERFSAQQFPDLHSELNLSSLELGDSALYFCASSVDPQGGMNTEAFFGQGTRLTVV.

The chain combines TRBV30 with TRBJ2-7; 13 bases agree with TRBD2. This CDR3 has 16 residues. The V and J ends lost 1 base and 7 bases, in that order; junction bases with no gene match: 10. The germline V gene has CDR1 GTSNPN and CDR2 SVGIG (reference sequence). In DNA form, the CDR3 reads TGTGCCTGGAGTGACGTCCGGACTAGCGGGAGCCTTGAGCAGTACTTC. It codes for CAWSDVRTSGSLEQYF.

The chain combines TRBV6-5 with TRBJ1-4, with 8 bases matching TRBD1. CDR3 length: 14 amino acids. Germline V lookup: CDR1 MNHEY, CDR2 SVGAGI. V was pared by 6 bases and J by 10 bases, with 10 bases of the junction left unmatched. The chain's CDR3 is CASSPGQVGGKLFF. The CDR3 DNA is TGTGCCAGCAGCCCGGGACAGGTCGGCGGAAAACTGTTTTTT.

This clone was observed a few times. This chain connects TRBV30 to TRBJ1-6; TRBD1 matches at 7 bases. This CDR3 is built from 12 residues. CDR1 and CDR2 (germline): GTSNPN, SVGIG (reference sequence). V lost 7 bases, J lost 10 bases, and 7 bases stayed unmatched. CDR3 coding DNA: TGTGCCTTTGACAGGGTTGGGTCACCCCTCCACTTT. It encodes CAFDRVGSPLHF.

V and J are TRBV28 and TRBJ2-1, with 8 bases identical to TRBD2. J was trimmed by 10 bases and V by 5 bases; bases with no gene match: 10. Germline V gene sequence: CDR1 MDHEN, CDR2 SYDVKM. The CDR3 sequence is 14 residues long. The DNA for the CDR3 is TGTGCCAGCAGTGGGACTAGATCTAGGATGGAGCAGTTCTTC. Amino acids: CASSGTRSRMEQFF. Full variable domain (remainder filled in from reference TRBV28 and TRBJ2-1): DVKVTQSSRYLVKRTGEKVFLECVQDMDHENMFWYRQDPGLGLRLIYFSYDVKMKEKGDIPEGYSVSREKKERFSLILESASTNQTSMYLCASSGTRSRMEQFFGPGTRLTVL.

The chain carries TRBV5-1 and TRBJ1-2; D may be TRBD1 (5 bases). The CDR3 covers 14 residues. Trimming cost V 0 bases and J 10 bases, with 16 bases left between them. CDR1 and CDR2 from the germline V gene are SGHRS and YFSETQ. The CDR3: CASSLAQGLPVYTF. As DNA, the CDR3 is TGCGCCAGCAGCTTGGCTCAGGGCTTACCTGTCTACACCTTC.

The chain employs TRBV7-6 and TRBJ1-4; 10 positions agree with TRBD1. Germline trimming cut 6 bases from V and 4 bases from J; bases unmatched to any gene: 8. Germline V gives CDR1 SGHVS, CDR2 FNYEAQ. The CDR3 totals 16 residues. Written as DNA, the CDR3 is TGTGCCAGCAGTCGGACAGGGGGGGGAGGTAATGAAAAACTGTTTTTT. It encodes CASSRTGGGGNEKLFF.

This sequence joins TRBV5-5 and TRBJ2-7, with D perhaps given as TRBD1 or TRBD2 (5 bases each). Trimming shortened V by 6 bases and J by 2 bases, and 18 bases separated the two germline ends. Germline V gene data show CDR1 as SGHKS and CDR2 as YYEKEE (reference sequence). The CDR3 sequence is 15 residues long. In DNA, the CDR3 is TGTGCCAGCACCTTACTAGACAGATTACCCTACGAGCAGTACTTC. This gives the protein CASTLLDRLPYEQYF.

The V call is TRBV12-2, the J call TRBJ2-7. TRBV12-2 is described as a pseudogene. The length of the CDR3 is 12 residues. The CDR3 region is CASRFGGYEQYF. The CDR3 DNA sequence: TGTGCAAGTCGCTTTGGGGGTTACGAGCAGTACTTC.

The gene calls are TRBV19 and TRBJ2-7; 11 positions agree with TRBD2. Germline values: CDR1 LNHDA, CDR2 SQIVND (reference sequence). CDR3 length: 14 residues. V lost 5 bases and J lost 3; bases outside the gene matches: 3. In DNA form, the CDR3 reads TGTGCCAGTAGTTATCTAGCGGGAGGCTACGAGCAGTACTTC. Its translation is CASSYLAGGYEQYF.

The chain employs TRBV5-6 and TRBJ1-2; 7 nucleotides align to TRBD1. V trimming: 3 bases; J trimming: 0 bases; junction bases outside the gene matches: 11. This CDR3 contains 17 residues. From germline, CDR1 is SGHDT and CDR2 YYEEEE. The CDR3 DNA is TGTGCCAGCAGCTCACCCTTACAGGGGCGAGCTAACTATGGCTACACCTTC. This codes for CASSSPLQGRANYGYTF. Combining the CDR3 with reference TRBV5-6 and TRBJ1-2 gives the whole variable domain DAGVTQSPTHLIKTRGQQVTLRCSPKSGHDTVSWYQQALGQGPQFIFQYYEEEERQRGNFPDRFSGHQFPNYSSELNVNALLLGDSALYLCASSSPLQGRANYGYTFGSGTRLTVV.